This entry lists 30 T cell receptor beta chains sequenced from one sample in a study of PD-1 blockade in classical Hodgkin lymphoma. Every single patient, without exception, relapsed after autologous stem cell transplantation, and brentuximab vedotin exposure varied. This table comes from immunoSEQ multiplex PCR, and its TCRdb copy is limited to in-frame clones, with some not included. Seen here are around 25,000 clones, 70% to 80% observed once, and the top ten hold approximately 6.7%. This specimen consisted of peripheral blood mononuclear cells (PBMCs), obtained at baseline. These TCRs come from a human donor with classical Hodgkin lymphoma.

The V and J genes are TRBV6-5 and TRBJ2-5; 9 nucleotides align to TRBD2. The germline V gene has CDR1 MNHEY and CDR2 SVGAGI. The CDR3 totals 14 residues. With V trimmed by 6 bases and J by 6 bases, 8 bases remained unmatched. CDR3 residues: CASSQGLAGKTQYF. The CDR3 DNA sequence: TGTGCCAGCAGCCAGGGACTAGCCGGGAAGACCCAGTACTTC.

The V call is TRBV6-6, the J call TRBJ1-2, with a possible D match to TRBD1 (6 bases). The germline V and J ends were trimmed by 6 bases and 2 bases, with 16 bases remaining between them. Per the germline V gene, CDR1 is MNHNY and CDR2 is SVGAGI (reference sequence). This CDR3 has 15 amino acids. CDR3 loop: CASRTTRGTNYGYTF. The CDR3 DNA reads as TGTGCCAGCAGAACAACTCGCGGGACAAACTATGGCTACACCTTC.

The CDR3 sequence is CSVVRQGGEQFF. In DNA, the CDR3 is TGCAGCGTGGTCAGACAGGGCGGTGAGCAGTTCTTC. The chain recombines TRBV29-1 with TRBJ2-1; 7 nucleotides line up with TRBD1. Germline values: CDR1 SQVTM, CDR2 ANQGSEA. Germline trimming cut 6 bases from V and 9 bases from J; bases unmatched to any gene: 8. The CDR3 is made up of 12 amino acids.

This sequence joins TRBV10-3 and TRBJ2-7; weak D call: TRBD1 (6 bases). Germline loops: CDR1 ENHRY, CDR2 SYGVKD. The CDR3 sequence is 16 residues long. The V and J ends lost 0 bases and 2 bases respectively, with 14 bases between them. This CDR3 is CAISESKVDRTYEQYF. CDR3 sequence (DNA): TGTGCCATCAGTGAGTCGAAGGTGGACAGAACCTACGAGCAGTACTTC.

The chain combines TRBV11-1 with TRBJ2-1, with 16 bases matching TRBD2. The CDR3 has 15 amino acids. The V segment lost 4 bases and the J segment 8 bases; nucleotides outside the gene matches: 2. Germline V gene sequence: CDR1 SGHAT, CDR2 FQDESV (reference sequence). The CDR3 sequence: CASSSGLAGGHEQFF. In DNA, the CDR3 is TGTGCCAGCAGCTCGGGACTAGCGGGGGGGCATGAGCAGTTCTTC.

The rearrangement joins TRBV9 to TRBJ1-6; D is ambiguous. CDR3 size: 12 residues. The germline CDR1 and CDR2 sequences are SGDLS and YYNGEE. V lost 4 bases to trimming and J lost 14 bases, with 13 bases between them. The CDR3 DNA is TGTGCCAGCAGCCCGGGAGAAGGGTCCCTCCACTTT. It codes for CASSPGEGSLHF.

The V call is TRBV5-1, the J call TRBJ1-1; D gene unclear. Deletions cut 0 bases from V and 0 bases from J, with 9 bases between. The CDR3 is 15 residues long. The germline gives CDR1 SGHRS, CDR2 YFSETQ. The CDR3 DNA follows: TGCGCCAGCAGCTTGGGAAGTAGAATGAACACTGAAGCTTTCTTT. It is translated as CASSLGSRMNTEAFF.

This clone was seen just once. The V call is TRBV7-8, the J call TRBJ1-3, with D unclear. Germline lookup yields CDR1 SGHVS and CDR2 FQNEAQ. Trimming removed 3 bases at V and 0 bases at J, with 12 bases between. This CDR3 has 16 residues. CDR3 nucleotide sequence: TGTGCCAGCAGCTTTGTTGAGGGCTACTCTGGAAACACCATATATTTT. Translation gives CASSFVEGYSGNTIYF.

A few counts support this clone. The chain recombines TRBV4-3 with TRBJ2-1, with 13 bases fitting TRBD2. The CDR3 is made up of 15 amino acids. Trimming took 5 bases from V and 7 from J; bases not matched to a gene: 5. Germline V CDR1 and CDR2: LGHNA, YSLEER. CDR3 sequence: CASSKGLAGVNEQFF. In DNA, the CDR3 is TGCGCCAGCAGCAAAGGACTAGCGGGGGTGAATGAGCAGTTCTTC.

A single count supports this clone. The J gene is TRBJ2-2, the V gene TRBV7-3; the match to TRBD1 covers 9 bases. The ends lost 6 bases at V and 0 bases at J; junction bases unmatched: 5. The CDR3 totals 16 residues. The V gene's germline CDR1 is SGHTA and CDR2 FQGTGA. CDR3 loop: CASRKRDRANTGELFF. For the CDR3, the DNA is TGTGCCAGCAGGAAACGGGACAGGGCGAACACCGGGGAGCTGTTTTTT. The full variable domain, completed using reference TRBV7-3 and TRBJ2-2, is GAGVSQTPSNKVTEKGKYVELRCDPISGHTALYWYRQSLGQGPEFLIYFQGTGAADDSGLPNDRFFAVRPEGSVSTLKIQRTERGDSAVYLCASRKRDRANTGELFFGEGSRLTVL.

The rearrangement links TRBV28 to TRBJ2-7; unclear D gene. Germline CDR1 MDHEN, CDR2 SYDVKM. This CDR3 has 12 residues. V was cut by 3 bases and J by 0 bases, with 3 bases left in between. CDR3 sequence (DNA): TGTGCCAGCAGTTTGAGCTCCTACGAGCAGTACTTC. This sequence encodes CASSLSSYEQYF. Supplemented by reference TRBV28 and TRBJ2-7, the full variable domain reads DVKVTQSSRYLVKRTGEKVFLECVQDMDHENMFWYRQDPGLGLRLIYFSYDVKMKEKGDIPEGYSVSREKKERFSLILESASTNQTSMYLCASSLSSYEQYFGPGTRLTVT.

The rearrangement joins TRBV18 to TRBJ1-1; D gene ambiguous. Germline CDR1 KGHSH, CDR2 LQKENI. V was pared by 1 base and J by 0 bases, with 21 bases between. This CDR3 region has 19 residues. CDR3 bases: TGTGCCAGCTCACCACTTAGGTTCGCAGGTGGCACCATGAACACTGAAGCTTTCTTT. Its protein is CASSPLRFAGGTMNTEAFF.

This chain connects TRBV5-5 to TRBJ1-5; D ambiguous. CDR3 size: 16 residues. Trimming stripped 1 base from V and 1 base from J, with 12 bases between. Germline values: CDR1 SGHKS, CDR2 YYEKEE (reference sequence). In DNA, the CDR3 is TGTGCCAGCAGCTTGATTGGGCAGAGCAGCAATCAGCCCCAGCATTTT. Protein: CASSLIGQSSNQPQHF.

V is TRBV27 and J is TRBJ1-1; D is unclear. The CDR3 sequence is 13 residues long. V lost 5 bases and J 2 bases, leaving 9 bases between the germline ends. CDR1 and CDR2 (germline): MNHEY, SMNVEV (reference sequence). CDR3 sequence: CASSRRTNTEAFF. DNA for the CDR3: TGTGCCAGCAGTAGGCGTACCAACACTGAAGCTTTCTTT.

This clone was picked up a small number of times. The chain couples TRBV27 to TRBJ1-2, with no clear D. V was trimmed by 5 bases and J by 7 bases, leaving 17 bases between them. Germline CDR1 reads MNHEY; CDR2 reads SMNVEV (reference sequence). The CDR3 totals 14 residues. Here the CDR3 reads CASSGEGMRGGYTF. In DNA form, the CDR3 reads TGTGCCAGCAGTGGGGAGGGAATGAGAGGTGGCTACACCTTC.

The rearrangement uses TRBV7-9 and TRBJ1-4; maybe TRBD1 (6 bases). The CDR3 consists of 14 residues. Trimming removed 4 bases from V and 0 bases from J, with 6 bases in between. The germline gives CDR1 SEHNR, CDR2 FQNEAQ (reference sequence). This chain's CDR3 is CASSSGATNEKLFF. The CDR3 DNA reads TGTGCCAGCAGCTCAGGGGCAACTAATGAAAAACTGTTTTTT.

The chain recombines TRBV9 with TRBJ1-2; 7 bases line up with TRBD1. V trimming: 7 bases; J trimming: 4 bases; junction bases outside the gene matches: 19. Germline CDR1 reads SGDLS; CDR2 reads YYNGEE. The CDR3 loop spans 17 amino acids. The CDR3 spells CASGDPLQGILLYGYTF. The CDR3 region has the DNA TGTGCCAGCGGGGATCCCTTACAGGGGATCCTCCTCTATGGCTACACCTTC. Complete variable domain (other parts from reference TRBV9 and TRBJ1-2): DSGVTQTPKHLITATGQRVTLRCSPRSGDLSVYWYQQSLDQGLQFLIQYYNGEERAKGNILERFSAQQFPDLHSELNLSSLELGDSALYFCASGDPLQGILLYGYTFGSGTRLTVV.

CDR3 amino acids: CASSRDTNYEQYF. CDR3 sequence (DNA): TGTGCCAGTAGCCGGGACACCAACTACGAGCAGTACTTC. The chain has TRBV19 and TRBJ2-7, with D perhaps matching TRBD1 (6 bases). Germline values: CDR1 LNHDA, CDR2 SQIVND (reference sequence). The V gene lost 6 bases and the J gene lost 3 bases, with 12 bases spanning the gap. The CDR3 runs to 13 residues.

The chain has TRBV11-2 and TRBJ2-1; no clear D gene. Trimming cost V 3 bases and J 6 bases, with 9 bases left between them. The CDR3 extends over 13 amino acids. Germline assignment: CDR1 SGHAT and CDR2 FQNNGV. Here the CDR3 reads CASSFGSRNEQFF. CDR3 bases: TGTGCCAGCAGCTTCGGCTCTCGCAATGAGCAGTTCTTC.

The chain couples TRBV18 to TRBJ2-1; the match to TRBD2 covers 8 bases. CDR1 and CDR2 from the germline V gene are KGHSH and LQKENI. The CDR3 loop spans 14 amino acids. Germline trimming cut 3 bases from V and 3 bases from J; bases unmatched to any gene: 1. The DNA of the CDR3 is TGTGCCAGCTCACCTGGGACTAGCTACAATGAGCAGTTCTTC. Translated: CASSPGTSYNEQFF.

V gene TRBV4-3 combines with J gene TRBJ2-2; D uncertain. The V gene lost 1 base and the J gene lost 4 bases, with 10 bases spanning the gap. This CDR3 has 15 residues. The germline V gene encodes CDR1 LGHNA and CDR2 YSLEER. CDR3 sequence (DNA): TGCGCCAGCAGCCAAGGGGATGGTCGCACCGGGGAGCTGTTTTTT. Translation: CASSQGDGRTGELFF.

This clone has a single count. This rearrangement joins TRBV6-5 to TRBJ1-4; D is ambiguous. V dropped 5 bases and J dropped 3 bases, with 13 bases sitting between them. This CDR3 has 15 residues. Germline V gives CDR1 MNHEY, CDR2 SVGAGI. The CDR3 DNA is TGTGCCAGCAGTCCGGAGGCGGGGTCTAATGAAAAACTGTTTTTT. Protein product: CASSPEAGSNEKLFF.

The chain uses TRBV9 and TRBJ2-5; TRBD2 matches at 9 bases. From germline, CDR1 is SGDLS and CDR2 YYNGEE. The CDR3 spans 15 residues. V lost 8 bases, J lost 2 bases, and 10 bases stayed unmatched. CDR3 protein: CASSRRGGPQETQYF. Here the CDR3 DNA reads TGTGCCAGTAGTCGGCGGGGGGGTCCACAAGAGACCCAGTACTTC.

The chain has TRBV4-3 and TRBJ2-6; 12 positions match TRBD2. The V gene's germline CDR1 is LGHNA and CDR2 YSLEER. V gave up 1 base and J gave up 0 bases; unmatched junction bases: 4. The CDR3 is made up of 19 amino acids. The CDR3 DNA reads TGCGCCAGCAGCCAAGGGATGACTAGCGGGGGCTCTGGGGCCAACGTCCTGACTTTC. This encodes CASSQGMTSGGSGANVLTF.

The chain uses TRBV9 and TRBJ1-2; no clear D. The CDR3 has 14 residues. Germline loops: CDR1 SGDLS, CDR2 YYNGEE. Trimming cost V 3 bases and J 8 bases, with 17 bases left between them. The CDR3 region is CASSASHGLGGYTF. CDR3 nucleotide sequence: TGTGCCAGCAGCGCATCCCACGGATTGGGGGGCTACACCTTC.

V and J are TRBV5-6 and TRBJ1-3; D not certain. This CDR3 comprises 15 residues. CDR1 and CDR2 (germline): SGHDT, YYEEEE. Trimming removed 0 bases at V and 2 bases at J, with 9 bases between. The CDR3 loop is CASSLAPQTGNTIYF. The CDR3 nucleotides read TGTGCCAGCAGCTTGGCCCCGCAGACTGGAAACACCATATATTTT.

V usage is TRBV5-5 and J usage is TRBJ1-3; 8 positions match TRBD1. Trimming took 4 bases from V and 1 from J; bases not matched to a gene: 1. The CDR3 totals 14 residues. The V gene's germline CDR1 is SGHKS and CDR2 YYEKEE (reference sequence). The CDR3 coding sequence is TGTGCCAGCAGCCGGACAGGGTCTGGAAACACCATATATTTT. As protein: CASSRTGSGNTIYF. The variable domain in full, with the rest retrieved from reference TRBV5-5 and TRBJ1-3, is DAGVTQSPTHLIKTRGQQVTLRCSPISGHKSVSWYQQVLGQGPQFIFQYYEKEERGRGNFPDRFSARQFPNYSSELNVNALLLGDSALYLCASSRTGSGNTIYFGEGSWLTVV.

The CDR3 is CASRSDLYGYTF. The CDR3 nucleotides read TGTGCCAGCAGATCCGACTTATATGGCTACACCTTC. This chain connects TRBV28 to TRBJ1-2; D call uncertain. Trimming cost V 6 bases and J 5 bases, with 10 bases left between them. Germline V lookup: CDR1 MDHEN, CDR2 SYDVKM. The CDR3 has 12 residues.

This chain uses TRBV7-8 with TRBJ1-5; D is undetermined. Deletions cut 0 bases from V and 0 bases from J, with 9 bases between. The germline V gene has CDR1 SGHVS and CDR2 FQNEAQ. This CDR3 region has 16 residues. In DNA form, the CDR3 reads TGTGCCAGCAGCTTAGCGCGTACCCTTAGCAATCAGCCCCAGCATTTT. As protein: CASSLARTLSNQPQHF.

This chain links TRBV16 with TRBJ1-3; D not certain. Germline V gene sequence: CDR1 KGHSY, CDR2 FQNENV. CDR3 length equals 18 residues. V gave up 2 bases and J gave up 4 bases, with 21 bases separating them. CDR3 loop: CASSQPRGGLPKGNTIYF. The CDR3 DNA reads as TGTGCCAGCAGCCAACCCCGGGGAGGCCTCCCTAAAGGAAACACCATATATTTT.